This T cell receptor beta chain was recorded in a study of shared clonotypes between healthy human individuals. Concerning this clone: Antigen specificity is unknown.

Regarding the study as a whole: Lower generation probabilities were found for non-shared clonotypes than for those shared by all four donors. When naive CD4 clonotypes were compared across a few donors, 5% to 5.5% were shared.

CDR3 length equals 16 residues. Trimming cost V 5 bases and J 0 bases, with 17 bases left between them. Germline V gives CDR1 LGHNA, CDR2 YSLEER. Repertoires were generated with immunoSEQ multiplex PCR, while TCRdb's copy carries only in-frame clones and drops some. Found here are 1,400,000 or so clones, about 98.5% of them singletons; the top ten hold approximately 0.38%. The sequencing sample was made of naive CD4+ T cells sorted from blood. Sample subset: CD45RA+ positively selected. This clonotype originated in a man aged 30 to 45 in good health. The chain combines TRBV4-3 with TRBJ2-7; D uncertain. This CDR3 reads CASSYLRARSSYEQYF. The CDR3 bases are TGCGCCAGCAGCTATCTCCGGGCAAGGAGCTCCTACGAGCAGTACTTC.